This T cell receptor (beta chain) was retrieved from a study of T and B cells in COVID-19 patients. Blood genomic DNA input for TRB amplification was roughly 250-500 ng. Trimming removed 6 bases from V and 5 bases from J, with 13 bases in between. This CDR3 has 13 residues. TRB rearrangements were amplified by multiplex PCR with BIOMED2 TRB-A/B primers. TCRdb processed the multiplex PCR reads anew with MiXCR; each CDR3 protein has one entry. The sample carries some 11,000 distinct CDR3 sequences, approximately 33% recorded once. The chain links TRBV12-3 or TRBV12-4 to TRBJ2-5; D is unresolved. Specimen: blood. This receptor was identified in a human donor with active COVID-19. The chain's CDR3 is CASSRVPSETQYF. The CDR3 DNA sequence: TGTGCCAGCAGCCGGGTTCCGTCGGAGACCCAGTACTTC.